This TCR beta chain originates from a study of blood T cell repertoires in COVID-19. The V gene's germline CDR1 is LGHDT and CDR2 YNNKEL (reference sequence). The ends were cut back, 1 base at V and 4 bases at J, with 10 bases in the middle. The CDR3 loop spans 15 amino acids. Sequenced by immunoSEQ multiplex PCR; TCRdb stores in-frame clones only, minus some. The table lists nearly 350,000 clones, around 86% of them singletons. This sequence originates from a woman between 50 and 59 years old with COVID-19, enrolled during active disease. The chain has TRBV3-1 (or the pseudogene TRBV3-2) and TRBJ2-2; tentatively, D is TRBD1 (6 bases). The sample taken for sequencing was peripheral blood. This CDR3 is CASSQAGARTGELFF. The CDR3 nucleotides read TGTGCCAGCAGCCAAGCAGGGGCACGCACCGGGGAGCTGTTTTTT.